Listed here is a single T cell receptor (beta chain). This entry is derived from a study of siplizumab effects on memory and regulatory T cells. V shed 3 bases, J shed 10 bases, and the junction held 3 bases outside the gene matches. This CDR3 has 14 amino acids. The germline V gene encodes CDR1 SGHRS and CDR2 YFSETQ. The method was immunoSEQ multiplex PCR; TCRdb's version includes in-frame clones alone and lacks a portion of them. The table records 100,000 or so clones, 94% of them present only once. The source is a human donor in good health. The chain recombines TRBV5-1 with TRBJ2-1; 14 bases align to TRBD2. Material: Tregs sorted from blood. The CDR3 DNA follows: TGCGCCAGCAGCTCTGGACTAGCGGGGGGAGAGCAGTTCTTC. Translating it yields CASSSGLAGGEQFF. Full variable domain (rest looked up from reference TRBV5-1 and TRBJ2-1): KAGVTQTPRYLIKTRGQQVTLSCSPISGHRSVSWYQQTPGQGLQFLFEYFSETQRNKGNFPGRFSGRQFSNSRSEMNVSTLELGDSALYLCASSSGLAGGEQFFGPGTRLTVL.